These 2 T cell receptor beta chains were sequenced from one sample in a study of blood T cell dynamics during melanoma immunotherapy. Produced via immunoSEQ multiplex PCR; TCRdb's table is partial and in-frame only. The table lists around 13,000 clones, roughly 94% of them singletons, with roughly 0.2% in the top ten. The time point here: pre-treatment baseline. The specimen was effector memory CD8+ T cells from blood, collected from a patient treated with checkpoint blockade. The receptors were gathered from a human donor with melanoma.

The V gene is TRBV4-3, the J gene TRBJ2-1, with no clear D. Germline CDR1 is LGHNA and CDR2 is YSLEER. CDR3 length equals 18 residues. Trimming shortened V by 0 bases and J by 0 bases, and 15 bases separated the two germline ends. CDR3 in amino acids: CASSQEAVWGSSYNEQFF. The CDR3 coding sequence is TGCGCCAGCAGCCAAGAGGCAGTGTGGGGAAGCTCCTACAATGAGCAGTTCTTC.

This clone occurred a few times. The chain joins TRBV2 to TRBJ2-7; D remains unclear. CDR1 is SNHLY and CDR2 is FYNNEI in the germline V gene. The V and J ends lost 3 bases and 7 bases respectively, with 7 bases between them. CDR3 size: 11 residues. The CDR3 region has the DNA TGTGCCAGCAGTGACTGGGGAGAGCAGTACTTC. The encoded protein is CASSDWGEQYF.